This paragraph covers one T cell receptor (beta chain) sequence. Its antigen remains undetermined. No base-level quality is on record; no much larger clone is a single base apart. In the germline V gene (reference sequence), CDR1 corresponds to GTSNPN and CDR2 to SVGIG. The CDR3 runs 11 residues from the cysteine to the phenylalanine. This entry keeps only the CDR3 DNA: 33 bases, framed from base 1. V and J are truncated by 3 bases and 4 bases respectively, leaving an intervening sequence of 5 bases. Library construction relied on 5' RACE. This sample was sequenced with an Illumina HiSeq 2500. The second PCR ran for roughly 7 to 12 cycles and used a J-beta primer mix along with a sample-barcoded 5' primer. Each TCR beta cDNA molecule received a unique molecular identifier from a template-switch 5' adaptor carrying 12 random nucleotides. Each sample yielded at least 3 million CDR3-containing paired-end reads. First-strand cDNA synthesis was performed from all RNA using the Mint cDNA synthesis kit, with priming by a TRBC-specific oligonucleotide. Following uracil-DNA glycosylase treatment, all cDNA underwent a first 18-cycle PCR with the universal primers M1SS and BC2_uni_R. In the source study's methods: For normalization, 1 million high-quality reads, each with a distinct molecular identifier, were randomly selected from each sample. Instead of being binned into consensus sequences, reads that shared molecular identifiers were thrown out. CDR3 identification, clonotype clustering and error correction used MiTCR with a Q25 quality threshold and the strictest error-elimination algorithm. A nonparametric unseen species model with Euler transformation was used to estimate a lower bound on total TCR beta diversity. In-frame beta chains were kept once TCRdb had trimmed the public reads at Q25 with fastp and called clones with MiXCR. Every CDR3 protein is listed once, alongside the most common genes and DNA of its rows. V and J calls and clone size were set by TCRdb, not the authors. The sample has about a million distinct CDR3 sequences on record, about two fifths of them singletons. Of the sample, around 13% is held by the ten largest clones.

These data are taken from a study of blood T cells in healthy people across ages (dated by TCRdb to the mid-2010s). In the study overall: In model experiments, roughly one uniquely barcoded TCR beta cDNA molecule per two T cells was captured by template switching. Age-related changes in TCR beta repertoire diversity were measured in the study by deep sequencing normalized with unique cDNA molecular identifiers. The donors were divided into four age groups: young (average approximately 16 years), middle-aged (under 40), aged (about 60) and long-lived (roughly 86). To avoid experimental bias, donors of different ages were distributed randomly across sequencing lanes. For two donors (one aged 18 to 30 and one aged 80 or older), the study analyzed two additional independent replicas of 1 million unique cDNA reads from the same blood draw.

Study-wide conclusions, independent of this receptor: A strong correlation was found between observed TCR beta diversity and the percentage of naive T cells measured by flow cytometry. Compared with the aged group, the long-lived group had more naive CD4+ T cells, fewer expanded clones and increased TCR diversity, suggesting age selection. As age increased, observed TCR beta diversity per million T cells dropped in a roughly linear way, and a significant reduction was already evident by age 40. The CMV infection status of donors was not known, potentially confounding age-related changes in expanded clonotypes. Estimates of total diversity based on one million sequenced T cells were considered lower bounds and underestimates. Because profiling used bulk unsorted PBMCs, naive and antigen-experienced compartments could not be compared conclusively.

The roughly 39 donors, aged about 6 to 95 years, were systemically healthy Caucasian individuals from Russia. Approximately 9.3 milliliters of peripheral blood were collected from each donor into EDTA-treated Vacutainer tubes. PBMCs were isolated by Ficoll-Paque density-gradient centrifugation, with at least 6 million obtained per sample. Trizol reagent was used to extract total RNA from the PBMCs, yielding at least 6 micrograms per sample. Naive CD45RAhigh/CD27high T cell percentages were measured by flow cytometry on a PBMC aliquot from every donor. The receptor chain draws on TRBV30 and TRBJ2-3, with the D gene uncertain. This receptor was taken from a young man in good health. Sequenced input: blood. The CDR3 corresponds to CAWRNSDTQYF. The DNA reads TGTGCCTGGAGAAACTCAGATACGCAGTATTTT.